The 24 T cell receptor beta chains given below trace back to one sample, sequenced in a study of cytomegalovirus exposure and HLA in healthy donors. PCR was performed using 60 Vbeta and 13 Jbeta primers. Profiling relied on immunoSEQ multiplex PCR, and the TCRdb table lists in-frame clones only, not all of them. The sample comprises 200,000 to 250,000 clones, roughly 80% of which are singletons, and about 3.1% rests with the top ten. The sample was PBMCs. The receptors originated from a man aged 25-45 years in good health and CMV-seronegative.

This clone was seen only once. The J gene is TRBJ2-3, the V gene TRBV9; tentatively, D is TRBD2 (5 bases). The ends were cut back, 2 bases at V and 6 bases at J, with 16 bases in the middle. The CDR3 consists of 15 residues. Germline V gene lookup returns CDR1 SGDLS and CDR2 YYNGEE. The CDR3: CASSVRAWTGDTQYF. DNA for the CDR3: TGTGCCAGCAGCGTCCGAGCTTGGACTGGGGATACGCAGTATTTT.

This chain links TRBV5-1 with TRBJ2-7, with 7 bases lining up with TRBD1. CDR3 size: 13 residues. V lost 8 bases and J lost 3; bases outside the gene matches: 8. Germline V lookup: CDR1 SGHRS, CDR2 YFSETQ. CDR3: CASSIDRDYEQYF. CDR3 DNA: TGCGCCAGTTCCATAGACAGGGACTACGAGCAGTACTTC.

The chain recombines TRBV5-1 with TRBJ2-4; 7 positions match TRBD1. The V segment lost 3 bases and the J segment 3 bases; nucleotides outside the gene matches: 15. The CDR3 contains 18 residues. Germline V CDR1 and CDR2: SGHRS, YFSETQ. The CDR3 sequence: CASSSTGQDLLVKNIQYF. Here the CDR3 DNA reads TGCGCCAGCAGCTCGACAGGGCAGGACTTATTAGTCAAAAACATTCAGTACTTC.

The V and J genes are TRBV9 and TRBJ2-5, with D unresolved. This CDR3 has 14 amino acids. Trimming removed 3 bases from V and 1 base from J, with 10 bases in between. CDR1 is SGDLS and CDR2 is YYNGEE in the germline V gene. CDR3: CASSARNSQETQYF. In DNA form, the CDR3 reads TGTGCCAGCAGCGCCCGAAACTCCCAAGAGACCCAGTACTTC.

The V gene is TRBV5-6, the J gene TRBJ1-2, with 9 bases identical to TRBD1. Germline lookup yields CDR1 SGHDT and CDR2 YYEEEE. This CDR3 has 14 amino acids. V trimming: 0 bases; J trimming: 5 bases; junction bases outside the gene matches: 2. In nucleotides, the CDR3 is TGTGCCAGCAGCTTGGTTGGGACAGGGTATGGCTACACCTTC. Its translation: CASSLVGTGYGYTF.

This clone was observed a single time. V and J are TRBV5-4 and TRBJ2-2; 11 bases map to TRBD2. Trimming cost V 2 bases and J 6 bases; bases outside gene matches: 3. The germline gives CDR1 SGHNT, CDR2 YYREEE (reference sequence). The CDR3 extends over 15 amino acids. CDR3 DNA sequence: TGTGCCAGCAGCTTCCCTAGCGGGGGGTCCGGGGAGCTGTTTTTT. It encodes CASSFPSGGSGELFF.

In nucleotides, the CDR3 is TGTGCCAGCAGCCCTGCCCCGGGACAGAGCTACGAGCAGTACTTC. Its protein is CASSPAPGQSYEQYF. The V call is TRBV5-4, the J call TRBJ2-7, with TRBD1 matching over 7 bases. V shed 4 bases and J 3 bases; nucleotides not matched to a gene: 10. CDR1 is SGHNT, CDR2 YYREEE, per germline (reference sequence). This CDR3 comprises 15 residues.

The chain joins TRBV19 to TRBJ2-7; 9 bases are a match to TRBD2. The V and J ends lost 4 bases and 0 bases, in that order; junction bases with no gene match: 10. The CDR3 loop spans 17 amino acids. Germline-derived CDR1 and CDR2 are LNHDA and SQIVND (reference sequence). The CDR3 loop reads CASSRTLAGANSYEQYF. The CDR3 region has the DNA TGTGCCAGTAGTAGGACCTTAGCGGGGGCTAACTCCTACGAGCAGTACTTC. Based on the CDR3 plus reference TRBV19 and TRBJ2-7, the full variable domain is DGGITQSPKYLFRKEGQNVTLSCEQNLNHDAMYWYRQDPGQGLRLIYYSQIVNDFQKGDIAEGYSVSREKKESFPLTVTSAQKNPTAFYLCASSRTLAGANSYEQYFGPGTRLTVT.

The chain employs TRBV10-3 and TRBJ2-5; 10 bases map to TRBD1. The germline gives CDR1 ENHRY, CDR2 SYGVKD. V gave up 6 bases and J gave up 2 bases; unmatched junction bases: 6. CDR3 length: 15 residues. Here the CDR3 reads CAISLGQGIQETQYF. The CDR3 DNA reads TGTGCCATCAGCCTGGGACAGGGGATACAAGAGACCCAGTACTTC.

In its sample, this clone was seen once. The gene calls are TRBV5-4 and TRBJ1-6; 7 nucleotides agree with TRBD1. V lost 4 bases to trimming and J lost 7 bases; unmatched junction nucleotides: 14. Germline V CDR1 and CDR2: SGHNT, YYREEE (reference sequence). This CDR3 contains 17 residues. As DNA, the CDR3 is TGTGCCAGCAGCCGGGACCAGCCTGGACAGGTGAATTCACCCCTCCACTTT. This gives the protein CASSRDQPGQVNSPLHF. The entire variable domain, with the rest obtained from reference TRBV5-4 and TRBJ1-6, is as follows: ETGVTQSPTHLIKTRGQQVTLRCSSQSGHNTVSWYQQALGQGPQFIFQYYREEENGRGNFPPRFSGLQFPNYSSELNVNALELDDSALYLCASSRDQPGQVNSPLHFGNGTRLTVT.

The chain joins TRBV4-1 to TRBJ2-5, with TRBD2 matching over 8 bases. V shed 0 bases and J 2 bases; nucleotides not matched to a gene: 11. Germline V CDR1 and CDR2: MGHRA, YSYEKL. The CDR3 runs to 18 residues. CDR3 bases: TGCGCCAGCAGCCAAGAGCCCCGCGGTAGCGGGGCTCAAGAGACCCAGTACTTC. Protein sequence: CASSQEPRGSGAQETQYF.

The chain carries TRBV19 and TRBJ2-7; 8 bases align to TRBD1. Germline V CDR1 and CDR2: LNHDA, SQIVND (reference sequence). This CDR3 spans 15 amino acids. J was trimmed by 2 bases and V by 4 bases; bases with no gene match: 7. The CDR3 DNA sequence: TGTGCCAGTAGTAACGCAGGGGGCAATGCCTACGAGCAGTACTTC. It codes for CASSNAGGNAYEQYF.

CDR3 DNA sequence: TGTGCCAGCAGCCCAGGAGGGCGGGGGGGCCTTAGTGAGCAGTTCTTC. Encoded protein: CASSPGGRGGLSEQFF. This chain connects TRBV9 to TRBJ2-1; 9 bases are a match to TRBD2. The CDR3 sequence is 16 residues long. Germline CDR1 SGDLS, CDR2 YYNGEE. V gave up 4 bases and J gave up 9 bases; unmatched junction bases: 14.

The rearrangement uses TRBV7-2 and TRBJ1-2; TRBD1 matches at 9 bases. Trimming removed 1 base from V and 5 bases from J; junction bases left unmatched: 2. The CDR3 has 14 residues. Per germline, CDR1 SGHTA and CDR2 FQGNSA. The CDR3 nucleotides read TGTGCCAGCAGCTTAGAAGGGACAGGGTATGGCTACACCTTC. It translates to CASSLEGTGYGYTF.

The chain is built from TRBV18 and TRBJ2-1, with 9 bases aligning to TRBD1. From germline, CDR1 is KGHSH and CDR2 LQKENI. The CDR3 covers 16 residues. The V gene end was trimmed by 5 bases and the J gene end by 4 bases; junction bases not matched to a gene: 9. The DNA of the CDR3 is TGTGCCAGCTCAACAACCGGGACAGGGCGTTACAATGAGCAGTTCTTC. Translating it yields CASSTTGTGRYNEQFF.

This clone was counted between two and nine times. The chain uses TRBV28 and TRBJ2-7, with D perhaps matching TRBD1 (6 bases). Trimming took 5 bases from V and 1 from J, leaving 21 bases between them. This CDR3 has 17 residues. The V gene's germline CDR1 is MDHEN and CDR2 SYDVKM. CDR3 region: CASSPPGARILSYEQYF. The CDR3, as DNA: TGTGCCAGCAGTCCGCCAGGGGCCAGGATCCTTTCCTACGAGCAGTACTTC.

V and J are TRBV11-2 and TRBJ2-7; D not certain. Trimming stripped 3 bases from V and 2 bases from J, with 8 bases between. The CDR3 contains 13 residues. Looked up from germline, CDR1 is SGHAT and CDR2 is FQNNGV. The CDR3 DNA is TGTGCCAGCAGCTTTTACCTAGCCTACGAGCAGTACTTC. Protein: CASSFYLAYEQYF. Supplemented by reference TRBV11-2 and TRBJ2-7, the full variable domain reads EAGVAQSPRYKIIEKRQSVAFWCNPISGHATLYWYQQILGQGPKLLIQFQNNGVVDDSQLPKDRFSAERLKGVDSTLKIQPAKLEDSAVYLCASSFYLAYEQYFGPGTRLTVT.

This sequence joins TRBV5-1 and TRBJ2-3; 15 bases match TRBD2. CDR1 is SGHRS and CDR2 is YFSETQ in the germline V gene. The CDR3 has 18 amino acids. V dropped 4 bases and J dropped 3; count of bases not matched to a gene: 9. CDR3 sequence: CASSPGTSGGIRTDTQYF. DNA for the CDR3: TGCGCCAGCAGCCCCGGGACTAGCGGGGGGATCCGGACAGATACGCAGTATTTT.

In its sample, this clone was seen a few times. This CDR3 is CANGRTVNTEAFF. The CDR3 coding sequence is TGTGCCAACGGGCGGACAGTGAACACTGAAGCTTTCTTT. This chain links TRBV2 with TRBJ1-1, with D perhaps TRBD1 (6 bases). The CDR3 sequence is 13 residues long. V was clipped by 10 bases and J by 0 bases, with 12 bases between them. CDR1 is SNHLY and CDR2 is FYNNEI in the germline V gene.

This sequence joins TRBV20-1 and TRBJ2-2; the D is unclear. The CDR3 loop spans 11 amino acids. Germline CDR1 reads DFQATT; CDR2 reads SNEGSKA (reference sequence). Trimming stripped 7 bases from V and 3 bases from J, with 6 bases between. The CDR3 DNA sequence: TGCAGTGGGCTCTACACCGGGGAGCTGTTTTTT. Its protein product is CSGLYTGELFF.

This rearrangement joins TRBV6-4 to TRBJ1-1, with no clear D. The V gene lost 7 bases and the J gene lost 8 bases, with 17 bases spanning the gap. CDR1 and CDR2 (germline): MRHNA, SNTAGT. This CDR3 spans 13 amino acids. The CDR3 sequence: CASTEDPRREAFF. The CDR3 DNA reads TGTGCCAGCACCGAAGACCCAAGGAGAGAAGCTTTCTTT.

The chain combines TRBV19 with TRBJ2-3, with D uncertain. This CDR3 spans 14 amino acids. Germline CDR1 and CDR2: LNHDA and SQIVND (reference sequence). V was shortened by 3 bases and J by 6 bases, with 13 bases between the two germline ends. The chain's CDR3 is CASSIAASRDTQYF. The CDR3 DNA is TGTGCCAGTAGTATCGCGGCGTCTCGGGATACGCAGTATTTT.

About this clone: The junction differs from germline at one of its ends, possibly a read error. The chain joins TRBV7-7 to TRBJ2-7; D is undetermined. The CDR3 covers 13 residues. Germline CDR1 reads SSHAT; CDR2 reads FNYEAQ (reference sequence). As DNA, the CDR3 is TGTGCTAGCAGCTTAAGGATCGCGAGGAAGCAGTACTTC. Residues: CASSLRIARKQYF.

This chain links TRBV18 with TRBJ1-5; D uncertain. Germline V gives CDR1 KGHSH, CDR2 LQKENI. V was pared by 1 base and J by 7 bases, with 14 bases between. There are 15 residues in the CDR3. The CDR3 nucleotides are TGTGCCAGCTCACCACGGGCCCGAGAGGGACAGCCCCAGCATTTT. Amino acid sequence: CASSPRAREGQPQHF.